This is a list of T cell receptor beta chains from one sample in a study of blood T cell repertoires in COVID-19. TCRdb's table, derived via immunoSEQ multiplex PCR, lists solely in-frame clones and lacks some. The sample lists approximately 160,000 clones, 85% to 95% occurring once. Sequenced material: peripheral blood. The receptors shown here come from a man over 45 with acute or convalescent COVID-19. CDR3s include the opening cysteine and the closing phenylalanine or tryptophan. A D gene is named only where the DNA matches it firmly. Not all rows give a size; the values are once, few, many and, for expanded clones, a class.

V	J	size	D	DNA	CDR3
TRBV4-2	TRBJ2-5	.	TRBD2	TGTGCCAGCAGCCAAGATCTTAGCGGGGGGGAGACCCAGTACTTC	CASSQDLSGGETQYF
TRBV7-3	TRBJ2-2	.	.	TGTGCCAGCGGGCGCCCCGCGAACACCGGGGAGCTGTTTTTT	CASGRPANTGELFF
TRBV3-1/TRBV3-2	TRBJ2-1	.	.	TGTGCCAGCAGCCCTGGGACCAAGTCGGGGGATGAGCAGTTCTTC	CASSPGTKSGDEQFF
TRBV10-2	TRBJ2-2	.	TRBD2	TGCGCCAGCAGTGGTGCGGGGGGCCATGGCGGGGAGCTGTTTTTT	CASSGAGGHGGELFF
TRBV10-3	TRBJ2-1	.	TRBD2	TGTGCCACCGGGCGTGCGGGGGGCTTCGATGAGCAGTTCTTC	CATGRAGGFDEQFF
TRBV7-3	TRBJ2-2	.	TRBD1	TGTGCCAGCAGCTTAAAGGGATCCGGACAGGGTACACCCGGGGAGCTGTTTTTT	CASSLKGSGQGTPGELFF
TRBV4-2	TRBJ1-3	.	TRBD1	TGTGCCAGCAGCCAAGATTTCCTGGACAGGGCGGGAAACACCATATATTTT	CASSQDFLDRAGNTIYF
TRBV7-9	TRBJ1-1	few	.	TGTGCCAGCAGCTTTAATTCAGGGATTTTTGAAGCTTTCTTT	CASSFNSGIFEAFF
TRBV19	TRBJ2-3	.	TRBD2	TGTGCCAGTACACTAGCGGGGAACACAGATACGCAGTATTTT	CASTLAGNTDTQYF
TRBV3-1/TRBV3-2	TRBJ2-5	.	.	TGTGCCAGCAGCCATAGGACAAGGCAACGTGAGACCCAGTACTTC	CASSHRTRQRETQYF
TRBV5-1	TRBJ1-2	.	.	TGCGCCAGCAGCTTGGAATCAGGGGAATCATATGGCTACACCTTC	CASSLESGESYGYTF
TRBV19	TRBJ2-5	.	TRBD1	TGTGCCAGCCGGACAGGGGAAGAGACCCAGTACTTC	CASRTGEETQYF
TRBV7-7	TRBJ2-2	.	.	TGTGCTAGCAGCCCGAACACAGGGAACACCGGGGAGCTGTTTTTT	CASSPNTGNTGELFF
TRBV19	TRBJ1-1	.	.	TGTGCCAGTAGGTGGGGACACACGAACACTGAAGCTTTCTTT	CASRWGHTNTEAFF
TRBV18	TRBJ1-2	.	.	TGTGCCAGCTCACCGGAGGGCCGTCATGGCTACACCTTC	CASSPEGRHGYTF
TRBV6-5	TRBJ2-1	.	TRBD2	TGTGCCAGCAGTAACAAGCGGGAGTGGTACAATGAGCAGTTCTTC	CASSNKREWYNEQFF
TRBV28	TRBJ2-1	.	TRBD2	TGTGCCAGCAGGCGGGAGCAAGGCTACAATGAGCAGTTCTTC	CASRREQGYNEQFF
TRBV3-1/TRBV3-2	TRBJ2-5	.	.	TGTGCCAGCCTTAAGAGTGGGTTGGAGGGGGAGACCCAGTACTTC	CASLKSGLEGETQYF
TRBV27	TRBJ2-2	once	.	TGTGCCAGCAGTCCCTGGGCAACGAACGCGAACACCGGGGAGCTGTTTTTT	CASSPWATNANTGELFF
TRBV18	TRBJ1-2	.	.	TGTGCCAGCTCACCTCGCCCGGACACTGAAGGCTACACCTTC	CASSPRPDTEGYTF
TRBV9	TRBJ1-2	.	.	TGTGCCAGCAGCCCCGAACAGGGTGCGGATGGCTACACCTTC	CASSPEQGADGYTF
TRBV19	TRBJ2-4	.	.	TGTGCCAGTAGCGTGCGGGAAAACATTCAGTACTTC	CASSVRENIQYF
TRBV28	TRBJ2-2	.	TRBD2	TGTGCCAGCAGTTTAGGACTAGCGGGGAACACCGGGGAGCTGTTTTTT	CASSLGLAGNTGELFF
TRBV5-1	TRBJ1-2	.	.	TGCGCCAGCAGCTTGGCCAGGACTCCAACCAACTATGGCTACACCTTC	CASSLARTPTNYGYTF
TRBV28	TRBJ1-1	.	.	TGTGCCAGCAGTACTGTCGGGAGGCACACTGAAGCTTTCTTT	CASSTVGRHTEAFF
TRBV14	TRBJ2-1	.	.	TGTGCCAGCAGCTACTTAAAAAGTCACCGTGAGCAGTTCTTC	CASSYLKSHREQFF
TRBV28	TRBJ1-4	.	TRBD1	TGTGCCAGCAGCAAGGGACAGAAGAATGAAAAACTGTTTTTT	CASSKGQKNEKLFF
TRBV6-5	TRBJ1-1	.	.	TGTGCCAGCCAAGGAGGGACCACTGAAGCTTTCTTT	CASQGGTTEAFF
TRBV7-2	TRBJ2-5	.	TRBD1	TGTGCCAGCAGCTTTGGCCTGACAGGGGAGACCCAGTACTTC	CASSFGLTGETQYF
TRBV28	TRBJ1-2	.	TRBD1	TGTGCCAGCAGTGTATATGGAACAGGGGGCGCAGCGGCTGGCTACACCTTC	CASSVYGTGGAAAGYTF
TRBV7-9	TRBJ1-1	.	.	TGTGCCAGCAGCTTCGGGGTTTTGAACACTGAAGCTTTCTTT	CASSFGVLNTEAFF
TRBV7-9	TRBJ2-5	.	TRBD1	TGTGCCAGCAGCTTAGCCGGGACAGCTGCCCAGTACTTC	CASSLAGTAAQYF
TRBV24-1	TRBJ2-5	.	.	TGTGCCACCAGTGATGGGGCAGATGAGACCCAGTACTTC	CATSDGADETQYF
TRBV5-1	TRBJ1-2	.	.	TGCGCCAGCAGCTTGGACAACCCAACTGGCTACACCTTC	CASSLDNPTGYTF
TRBV5-4	TRBJ1-2	.	.	TGTGCCAGCACCGAAGACAGGTCGGATGGCTACACCTTC	CASTEDRSDGYTF
TRBV10-3	TRBJ2-1	.	TRBD2	TGTGCCATCAGTGGCAGCGGGGGGATCTACAATGAGCAGTTCTTC	CAISGSGGIYNEQFF
TRBV7-3	TRBJ1-3	once	.	TGTGCCAGCAGCTTAAGCAGTGGCTCTGGAAACACCATATATTTT	CASSLSSGSGNTIYF
TRBV29-1	TRBJ1-1	.	.	TGCAGCGTTGAAGTAGGGGTTGTCTCTGAAGCTTTCTTT	CSVEVGVVSEAFF
TRBV19	TRBJ2-1	.	.	TGTGCCAGCCAGAGACAGATGGGTTACAATGAGCAGTTCTTC	CASQRQMGYNEQFF
TRBV15	TRBJ2-5	few	.	TGTGCCACCAGCACCCGAGGGGGCCAAGAGACCCAGTACTTC	CATSTRGGQETQYF
TRBV19	TRBJ2-1	.	TRBD1	TGTGCCAGTAGTACCCTGACAGGGGCCGGGTACAATGAGCAGTTCTTC	CASSTLTGAGYNEQFF
TRBV6-2/TRBV6-3	TRBJ1-2	.	TRBD1	TGTGCCAGCAGCTCCGGGACAGGTTTTGGCTACACCTTC	CASSSGTGFGYTF
TRBV6-5	TRBJ1-5	.	.	TGTGCCAGCAGTTTAAGTCTAAATCAGCCCCAGCATTTT	CASSLSLNQPQHF
TRBV28	TRBJ2-5	.	TRBD2	TGTGCCAGCAGTACTAGCGGGGGAGGGGAGACCCAGTACTTC	CASSTSGGGETQYF
TRBV10-3	TRBJ2-7	.	.	TGTGCCATCAGTGTGTCCGGGGTCGAGCAGTACTTC	CAISVSGVEQYF
TRBV28	TRBJ1-1	.	.	TGTGCCAGCACGGTTGCCGGGACACCGTGGGCCACTGAAGCTTTCTTT	CASTVAGTPWATEAFF
TRBV6-5	TRBJ2-1	.	.	TGTGCCAGCAGTTACTCGTGGTCGTCAGGGCAAAATGAGCAGTTCTTC	CASSYSWSSGQNEQFF
TRBV14	TRBJ2-6	.	.	TGTGCCAGCAGCAGCCAGGGAACCGGGGCCAACGTCCTGACTTTC	CASSSQGTGANVLTF
TRBV28	TRBJ2-7	.	TRBD2	TGTGCCAGCAGTTTATTGGTAGCGGGCCTCTACGAGCAGTACTTC	CASSLLVAGLYEQYF
TRBV2	TRBJ1-2	.	.	TGTGCCAGCAGTGACGGGGGAAACTATGGCTACACCTTC	CASSDGGNYGYTF
TRBV6-4	TRBJ1-6	.	.	TGTGCCAGCAGTGTAGGCGGACATAGGTCACCCCTCCACTTT	CASSVGGHRSPLHF
TRBV5-4	TRBJ2-1	.	TRBD1	TGTGCCAGCAGCGTGACAGGGATCGGCTACAATGAGCAGTTCTTC	CASSVTGIGYNEQFF
TRBV5-6	TRBJ2-5	.	TRBD1	TGTGCCAGCAGTTACAGGGGCGTTGAGACCCAGTACTTC	CASSYRGVETQYF
TRBV29-1	TRBJ2-4	.	.	TGCAGCGTTGAAGTCAGGGGCCCACTAAATCTAGCCAAAAACATTCAGTACTTC	CSVEVRGPLNLAKNIQYF
TRBV9	TRBJ1-6	.	TRBD1	TGTGCCAGCAGCCCAGGACAGGGATCCAGTTCACCCCTCCACTTT	CASSPGQGSSSPLHF
TRBV3-1/TRBV3-2	TRBJ2-1	.	TRBD2	TGTGCCAGCAGCCTAGTCAGCGGGGTAAGCAATGAGCAGTTCTTC	CASSLVSGVSNEQFF
TRBV4-3	TRBJ2-2	.	.	TGCGCCAGCAGCCAAGACGCTAGAGCTGCGAACACCGGGGAGCTGTTTTTT	CASSQDARAANTGELFF